Below are 19 T cell receptor beta chains sequenced from a single sample in a study of cytotoxic CD8 clonotypes in ibrutinib-treated CLL. Method: immunoSEQ multiplex PCR; TCRdb's copy keeps in-frame clones and lacks some. The sample includes almost 250,000 clones, 70% of them seen just once. This material consisted of PBMCs, taken after 24 months of ibrutinib treatment. These receptors originate from a human donor with chronic lymphocytic leukemia.

The V and J genes are TRBV29-1 and TRBJ2-1; D remains ambiguous. V lost 1 base, J lost 2 bases, and 15 bases lay in between. Per the germline V gene, CDR1 is SQVTM and CDR2 is ANQGSEA. CDR3 length: 16 residues. The CDR3 reads CSVEAWQESAYNEQFF. Here the CDR3 DNA reads TGCAGCGTTGAAGCGTGGCAGGAGAGTGCCTACAATGAGCAGTTCTTC.

This clone was counted between two and nine times. The rearrangement joins TRBV15 to TRBJ2-7; D unclear. V was cut by 0 bases and J by 4 bases, with 4 bases left in between. This CDR3 has 12 amino acids. CDR1 LNHNV and CDR2 YYDKDF come from the germline V gene (reference sequence). DNA for the CDR3: TGTGCCACCAGCAGAGACCATTACGAGCAGTACTTC. It codes for CATSRDHYEQYF.

The rearrangement uses TRBV9 and TRBJ2-5; D is possibly TRBD1 (6 bases). Between the trimmed V and J ends, which lost 3 bases and 5 bases, there was a span of 20 bases. This CDR3 has 16 amino acids. Germline CDR1 is SGDLS and CDR2 is YYNGEE. The CDR3 protein is CASSARGRGLGETQYF. The CDR3 DNA reads as TGTGCCAGCAGCGCCAGGGGTAGGGGGTTAGGTGAGACCCAGTACTTC.

The J gene is TRBJ2-1, the V gene TRBV19; D is unresolved. This CDR3 is 12 amino acids long. Germline V gives CDR1 LNHDA, CDR2 SQIVND (reference sequence). V was cut by 5 bases and J by 10 bases, with 12 bases left in between. The CDR3 loop reads CASSPLHREQFF. In nucleotides, the CDR3 is TGTGCCAGTAGTCCCCTTCATCGGGAGCAGTTCTTC.

The chain has TRBV27 and TRBJ2-7; 8 bases match TRBD2. The length of the CDR3 is 14 residues. Germline-derived CDR1 and CDR2 are MNHEY and SMNVEV (reference sequence). V was clipped by 4 bases and J by 4 bases; unmatched bases: 6. Written as DNA, the CDR3 is TGTGCCAGCAGTTCTGGGACTAGGGGGTACGAGCAGTACTTC. Protein: CASSSGTRGYEQYF.

The rearrangement links TRBV11-3 to TRBJ2-1, with a tentative D call TRBD1 (5 bases). The germline V gene has CDR1 SGHNT and CDR2 YENEEA. The germline V and J ends were trimmed by 5 bases and 0 bases, with 14 bases remaining between them. The CDR3 is 16 residues long. The CDR3 loop is CASSPSDSSSYNEQFF. CDR3 in DNA: TGTGCCAGCAGCCCATCCGACAGTAGCTCCTACAATGAGCAGTTCTTC.

The chain couples TRBV5-4 to TRBJ1-2, with 12 bases that match TRBD1. CDR3 length: 15 residues. Germline V gene data show CDR1 as SGHNT and CDR2 as YYREEE (reference sequence). V was clipped by 3 bases and J by 7 bases; unmatched bases: 7. CDR3 DNA sequence: TGTGCCAGCAGCTGGGGGACAGGGGGCGCCGGTGGCTACACCTTC. It specifies CASSWGTGGAGGYTF.

CDR3 loop: CSVEPSGTFYNEQFF. The CDR3, as DNA: TGCAGCGTTGAACCTTCCGGGACATTCTACAATGAGCAGTTCTTC. This sequence joins TRBV29-1 and TRBJ2-1; TRBD1 is a possible D gene (6 bases). This CDR3 is 15 amino acids long. V lost 2 bases, J lost 3 bases, and 14 bases lay in between. The germline CDR1 and CDR2 sequences are SQVTM and ANQGSEA.

This sequence joins TRBV5-6 and TRBJ2-7; D is undetermined. This CDR3 contains 16 residues. Germline loops: CDR1 SGHDT, CDR2 YYEEEE. Trimming cost V 1 base and J 3 bases, with 17 bases left between them. CDR3 sequence: CASSLKRVGKDYEQYF. The DNA for the CDR3 is TGTGCCAGCAGCTTGAAAAGGGTAGGGAAAGACTACGAGCAGTACTTC.

The chain combines TRBV2 with TRBJ2-4; D might be TRBD2 (7 bases). Trimming cost V 1 base and J 6 bases, with 10 bases left between them. Germline loops: CDR1 SNHLY, CDR2 FYNNEI. There are 14 residues in the CDR3. The CDR3 coding sequence is TGTGCCAGCAGTGAAGAGGGAGGGGGAAACATTCAGTACTTC. This sequence encodes CASSEEGGGNIQYF.

The chain has TRBV4-2 and TRBJ2-3; 7 positions match TRBD1. After removal of 0 bases from V and 3 bases from J, the junction contained 6 bases not matched to a gene. The CDR3 runs 16 residues. Germline-derived CDR1 and CDR2 are LGHNA and YNFKEQ. The CDR3 region has the DNA TGTGCCAGCAGCCAAGAATCGACAGGGTGGACAGATACGCAGTATTTT. Translation gives CASSQESTGWTDTQYF.

The rearrangement uses TRBV19 and TRBJ1-2; D remains ambiguous. Trimming left V 3 bases short and J 1 base short, with 12 bases between. CDR3 length: 15 residues. Germline loops: CDR1 LNHDA, CDR2 SQIVND (reference sequence). Written as DNA, the CDR3 is TGTGCCAGTAGTATCCCCTTCGGGGTTAACTATGGCTACACCTTC. Residues: CASSIPFGVNYGYTF.

The sample holds a few counts of this clone. The chain recombines TRBV11-3 with TRBJ2-1; D not certain. Germline CDR1 and CDR2: SGHNT and YENEEA. V was shortened by 0 bases and J by 7 bases, with 7 bases between the two germline ends. CDR3 size: 13 residues. The CDR3 sequence is CASSLEADNEQFF. CDR3 nucleotides: TGTGCCAGCAGCTTAGAAGCCGATAATGAGCAGTTCTTC.

The J gene is TRBJ2-6, the V gene TRBV15, with D unclear. Trimming removed 8 bases at V and 0 bases at J, with 8 bases between. The CDR3 totals 14 residues. The germline CDR1 and CDR2 sequences are LNHNV and YYDKDF (reference sequence). The CDR3 spells CATRDTSGANVLTF. The CDR3 bases are TGTGCCACCCGCGACACCTCTGGGGCCAACGTCCTGACTTTC. Full variable domain (remainder filled in from reference TRBV15 and TRBJ2-6): DAMVIQNPRYQVTQFGKPVTLSCSQTLNHNVMYWYQQKSSQAPKLLFHYYDKDFNNEADTPDNFQSRRPNTSFCFLDIRSPGLGDTAMYLCATRDTSGANVLTFGAGSRLTVL.

The J gene is TRBJ2-7, the V gene TRBV6-5; D not certain. The CDR3 extends over 15 amino acids. Trimming took off 0 bases at V and 2 bases at J, with 11 bases between the two ends. Germline V gene data show CDR1 as MNHEY and CDR2 as SVGAGI. The CDR3 sequence is CASSYSVGETYEQYF. The CDR3 coding sequence is TGTGCCAGCAGTTACTCGGTGGGCGAAACCTACGAGCAGTACTTC.

This chain connects TRBV27 to TRBJ2-2, with a possible D match to TRBD2 (6 bases). Looked up from germline, CDR1 is MNHEY and CDR2 is SMNVEV (reference sequence). The CDR3 loop spans 15 amino acids. The V end lost 8 bases, the J end lost 5 bases, and 18 bases lay between the germline ends. For the CDR3, the DNA is TGTGCCAGCCATCGGGACTCCAATCCTACCGGGGAGCTGTTTTTT. Its translation is CASHRDSNPTGELFF.

This clone has just a few counts. One end of the junction is discordant with germline, which a read error may explain. This chain connects TRBV19 to TRBJ1-5, with no clear D. This CDR3 has 14 amino acids. Per the germline V gene, CDR1 is LNHDA and CDR2 is SQIVND (reference sequence). This CDR3 is CASTIGLSNQPQHF. Here the CDR3 DNA reads TGTGCCAGTACTATAGGGCTTAGCAATCAGCCCCAGCATTTT.

This clone was seen a few times. The J gene is TRBJ2-2, the V gene TRBV4-1, with TRBD2 matching 14 bases. CDR3 length equals 18 residues. Per the germline V gene, CDR1 is MGHRA and CDR2 is YSYEKL. With V trimmed by 3 bases and J by 6 bases, 9 bases remained unmatched. The CDR3 region has the DNA TGCGCCAGCAGCCAGGGGGGACTAGCGGGAGTCGGCGCCGGGGAGCTGTTTTTT. Its protein product is CASSQGGLAGVGAGELFF.

V gene TRBV10-3 combines with J gene TRBJ2-3; D is unclear. From germline, CDR1 is ENHRY and CDR2 SYGVKD. The CDR3 sequence is 11 residues long. Trimming took 10 bases from V and 3 from J, leaving 8 bases between them. CDR3 in DNA: TGTGCCACGGAAGGAACAGATACGCAGTATTTT. Amino acids: CATEGTDTQYF.